The 3 T cell receptor beta chains below all came from one sample that was sequenced in a study of post-analysis software for immune sequencing data. Study-level findings and limits: With TRBV5-6, TRBV5-1 and TRBV20-1 included, a handful of TRBV segments were more frequent in patients than in controls.

Sequencing libraries made from TCR beta cDNA carried unique molecular identifiers. TCRdb ran MiXCR on the PCR reads and lists one entry per CDR3 protein. Among about 820,000 distinct CDR3 sequences listed, 53% were seen once. Their target antigens are unknown. Sequenced: blood. These receptor sequences come from a girl aged 5 to 17 with multiple sclerosis.

This clonotype was found a few times. The rearrangement joins TRBV4-1 to TRBJ2-4; TRBD2 matches at 13 bases. The better agreement between TRBJ2-7 and the DNA end casts doubt on the J call. The length of the CDR3 is 17 residues. CDR1 is MGHRA, CDR2 YSYEKL, per germline. The CDR3 reads CASSQHFRTSGSYEQYF. CDR3 DNA sequence: TGCGCCAGCAGCCAACATTTTCGGACTAGCGGGAGCTACGAGCAGTACTTC.

The chain combines TRBV15 with TRBJ1-1; 9 nucleotides align to TRBD1. With 3 bases clipped from V and 6 bases from J, the junction kept 8 bases outside the gene matches. The CDR3 has 15 amino acids. CDR1 and CDR2 from the germline V gene are LNHNV and YYDKDF (reference sequence). CDR3 sequence reads: CATSRVPGQGSEAFF. CDR3 nucleotides: TGTGCCACCAGCAGGGTCCCGGGACAGGGTTCTGAAGCTTTCTTT.

V usage is TRBV29-1 and J usage is TRBJ2-3; 7 nucleotides agree with TRBD2. The length of the CDR3 is 15 residues. Germline CDR1 and CDR2: SQVTM and ANQGSEA. V dropped 3 bases and J dropped 2; count of bases not matched to a gene: 8. The CDR3 sequence is CSVEESGTTTDTQYF. CDR3 nucleotides: TGCAGCGTTGAGGAGTCCGGGACTACCACAGATACGCAGTATTTT.